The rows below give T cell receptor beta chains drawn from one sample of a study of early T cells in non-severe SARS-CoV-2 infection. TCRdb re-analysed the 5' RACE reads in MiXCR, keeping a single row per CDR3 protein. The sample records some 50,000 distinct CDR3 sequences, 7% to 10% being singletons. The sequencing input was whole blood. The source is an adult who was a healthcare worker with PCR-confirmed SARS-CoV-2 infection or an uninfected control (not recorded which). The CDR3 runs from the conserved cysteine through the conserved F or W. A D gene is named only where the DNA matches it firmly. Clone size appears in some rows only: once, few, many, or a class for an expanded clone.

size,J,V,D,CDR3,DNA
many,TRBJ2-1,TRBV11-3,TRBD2,CASSLQGLAGHNEQFF,TGTGCCAGCAGCTTACAGGGACTAGCGGGACACAATGAGCAGTTCTTC
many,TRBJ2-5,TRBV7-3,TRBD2,CASSPGTSRYTETQYF,TGTGCCAGCAGCCCTGGGACTAGCCGGTACACTGAGACCCAGTACTTC
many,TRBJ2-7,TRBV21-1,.,CASSKAGLADNYEQYF,TGTGCCAGCAGCAAAGCCGGGCTAGCGGATAACTACGAGCAGTACTTC
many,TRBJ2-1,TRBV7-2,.,CASSSHTTTDNEQFF,TGTGCCAGCAGCTCCCATACGACGACAGACAATGAGCAGTTCTTC
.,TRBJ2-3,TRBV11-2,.,CASSPKEGSTQYF,TGTGCCAGCAGCCCGAAGGAGGGTTCTACGCAGTATTTT
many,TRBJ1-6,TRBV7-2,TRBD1,CASSSTGGFNSPLHF,TGTGCCAGCAGCTCGACAGGGGGTTTCAATTCACCCCTCCACTTT
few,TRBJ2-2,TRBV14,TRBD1,CASSQLGQGANTGELFF,TGTGCCAGCAGCCAACTGGGACAGGGGGCGAACACCGGGGAGCTGTTTTTT
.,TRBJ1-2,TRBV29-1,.,CSVDGGPIFYGYTF,TGCAGCGTTGACGGGGGACCGATCTTCTATGGCTACACCTTC
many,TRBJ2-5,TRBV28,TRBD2,CATLPPAGGETQYF,TGTGCCACCCTCCCACCGGCGGGGGGGGAGACCCAGTACTTC
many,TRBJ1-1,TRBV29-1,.,CSVTGLYTEAFF,TGCAGCGTCACGGGGCTGTACACTGAAGCTTTCTTT
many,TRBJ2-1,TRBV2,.,CASRPGVYNEQFF,TGTGCCAGCAGGCCGGGTGTGTACAATGAGCAGTTCTTC
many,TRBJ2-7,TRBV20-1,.,CSARRALGAVSLYEQYF,TGCAGTGCTAGGAGGGCACTAGGAGCCGTTTCCCTATACGAGCAGTACTTC
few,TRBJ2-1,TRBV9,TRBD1,CASSARQGATSNEQFF,TGTGCCAGCAGCGCCCGACAGGGGGCAACGAGCAATGAGCAGTTCTTC
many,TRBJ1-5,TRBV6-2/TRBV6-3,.,CASRMRLDQPQHF,TGTGCCAGCCGTATGCGACTTGATCAGCCCCAGCATTTT
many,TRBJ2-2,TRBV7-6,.,CASSSLGELFNTGELFF,TGTGCCAGCAGCTCCTTAGGGGAACTATTTAACACCGGGGAGCTGTTTTTT
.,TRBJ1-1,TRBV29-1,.,CSVLGAAEAFF,TGCAGCGTTTTAGGGGCCGCTGAAGCTTTCTTT
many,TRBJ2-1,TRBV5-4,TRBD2,CASSFGGLEQFF,TGTGCCAGCAGTTTTGGGGGACTAGAGCAGTTCTTC
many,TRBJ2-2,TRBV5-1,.,CASSKGPPNTGELFF,TGCGCCAGCAGCAAGGGACCCCCGAACACCGGGGAGCTGTTTTTT
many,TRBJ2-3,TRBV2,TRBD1,CASSVVPGGDTQYF,TGTGCCAGCAGTGTCGTTCCAGGGGGAGACACGCAGTATTTT
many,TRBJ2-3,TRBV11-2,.,CASSFEPVALGTDTQYF,TGTGCCAGCAGCTTTGAGCCGGTAGCGTTGGGCACAGATACGCAGTATTTT
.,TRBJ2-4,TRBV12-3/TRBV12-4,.,CASSLVEELPYF,TGTGCCAGCAGTTTGGTGGAGGAGCTTCCGTACTTC
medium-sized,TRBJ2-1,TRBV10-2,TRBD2,CASSDRLAGAPHSYNEQFF,TGCGCCAGCAGTGATAGGCTAGCGGGAGCCCCGCACTCCTACAATGAGCAGTTCTTC
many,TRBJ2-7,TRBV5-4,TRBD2,CASSLASGAAYEQYF,TGTGCCAGCAGCTTGGCTAGCGGAGCCGCCTACGAGCAGTACTTC
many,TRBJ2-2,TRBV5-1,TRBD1,CASSLGQGATGELFF,TGCGCCAGCAGCCTTGGACAGGGGGCAACCGGGGAGCTGTTTTTT
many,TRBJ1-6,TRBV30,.,CAWSVLGGNSPLHF,TGTGCCTGGAGTGTACTAGGGGGGAATTCACCCCTCCACTTT
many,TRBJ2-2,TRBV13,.,CASSLLGRERTGELFF,TGTGCCAGCAGCTTACTGGGGCGAGAGAGAACCGGGGAGCTGTTTTTT
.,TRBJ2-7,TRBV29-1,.,CSAKGVLSYEQYF,TGCAGCGCCAAGGGGGTACTCTCCTACGAGCAGTACTTC
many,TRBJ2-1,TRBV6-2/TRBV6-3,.,CASSLRRLGEQFF,TGTGCCAGCAGTCTCAGGAGGCTCGGTGAGCAGTTCTTC
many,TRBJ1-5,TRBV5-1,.,CASSLDGSQPQHF,TGCGCCAGCAGCTTGGACGGGAGTCAGCCCCAGCATTTT
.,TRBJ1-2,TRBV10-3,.,CAISEFQGTYGYTF,TGTGCCATCAGTGAGTTCCAGGGGACGTATGGCTACACCTTC